These 31 T cell receptor beta chains were sequenced from one sample in a study of cytomegalovirus exposure and HLA in healthy donors. The PCR had 60 Vbeta and 13 Jbeta primers. Only in-frame clones appear in the TCRdb table, and some are missing; sequencing was by immunoSEQ multiplex PCR. This sample yields approximately 150,000 clones, of which over 55% are seen a single time; approximately 2% belongs to the top ten. The sequenced sample was PBMCs. All receptors derive from a man aged 40-55 years in good health and CMV-seronegative.

This chain links TRBV9 with TRBJ2-5; tentatively, D is TRBD2 (5 bases). With 1 base removed from V and 5 bases from J, the gap between germline ends came to 12 bases. Germline assignment: CDR1 SGDLS and CDR2 YYNGEE. The CDR3 loop spans 14 amino acids. CDR3 protein: CASSVSGRRETQYF. As DNA, the CDR3 is TGTGCCAGCAGCGTAAGCGGCAGGCGGGAGACCCAGTACTTC.

In its sample, this clone was seen a few times. CDR3 sequence reads: CASSMGQLVRSQHF. CDR3 nucleotide sequence: TGTGCCAGTAGTATGGGACAGTTGGTGAGATCCCAGCATTTT. This chain connects TRBV19 to TRBJ1-5; 7 nucleotides agree with TRBD1. This CDR3 is built from 14 residues. The V gene end was trimmed by 3 bases and the J gene end by 11 bases; junction bases not matched to a gene: 10. From germline, CDR1 is LNHDA and CDR2 SQIVND (reference sequence).

This clone was seen a single time. The J gene is TRBJ2-2, the V gene TRBV6-6, with 8 bases fitting TRBD2. Germline trimming cut 7 bases from V and 7 bases from J; bases unmatched to any gene: 5. The length of the CDR3 is 13 residues. CDR1 and CDR2 (germline): MNHNY, SVGAGI (reference sequence). The CDR3 DNA follows: TGTGCCAGCACGGCGGGGGGACACGGGGAGCTGTTTTTT. It codes for CASTAGGHGELFF.

The chain carries TRBV5-4 and TRBJ2-3, with 15 bases fitting TRBD2. The CDR3 runs to 18 residues. The ends lost 0 bases at V and 2 bases at J; junction bases unmatched: 4. CDR1 is SGHNT, CDR2 YYREEE, per germline (reference sequence). The CDR3 coding sequence is TGTGCCAGCAGCTTGGGGGGGACTAGCGGGGGGTACACAGATACGCAGTATTTT. It translates to CASSLGGTSGGYTDTQYF.

Here the CDR3 reads CASSEELAGSTDTQYF. The CDR3 DNA reads as TGTGCCAGCAGTGAAGAGCTAGCGGGGAGCACAGATACGCAGTATTTT. The chain couples TRBV2 to TRBJ2-3; TRBD2 matches at 9 bases. After removal of 1 base from V and 0 bases from J, the junction contained 2 bases not matched to a gene. This CDR3 spans 16 amino acids. Germline lookup yields CDR1 SNHLY and CDR2 FYNNEI.

The rearrangement joins TRBV5-4 to TRBJ1-2, with 8 bases matching TRBD1. V shed 3 bases and J 4 bases; nucleotides not matched to a gene: 5. The CDR3 extends over 14 amino acids. Germline CDR1 is SGHNT and CDR2 is YYREEE (reference sequence). The CDR3 sequence: CASSSPDRVYGYTF. DNA for the CDR3: TGTGCCAGCAGCTCCCCGGACAGGGTCTATGGCTACACCTTC.

This rearrangement joins TRBV5-6 to TRBJ2-5, with 11 nucleotides matching TRBD2. J lost 3 bases, V lost 3 bases, and 10 bases had no gene match. CDR3 length: 17 residues. The V gene's germline CDR1 is SGHDT and CDR2 YYEEEE. The CDR3 here is CASSWLAGGLGEETQYF. The CDR3 DNA reads as TGTGCCAGCAGCTGGCTAGCGGGAGGCCTGGGTGAAGAGACCCAGTACTTC.

As regards this clone: Within the sample, other DNA sequences also encode this same CDR3. The chain uses TRBV5-6 and TRBJ2-7; TRBD1 agrees at 8 bases. Germline CDR1 is SGHDT and CDR2 is YYEEEE. The CDR3 has 14 amino acids. J was trimmed by 4 bases and V by 4 bases; bases with no gene match: 7. The CDR3 nucleotides are TGTGCCAGCAGCCATGTCAGGGGGCGGTACGAGCAGTACTTC. Translated, it gives CASSHVRGRYEQYF.

The V gene is TRBV6-5, the J gene TRBJ2-7, with 10 nucleotides matching TRBD1. J gave up 5 bases and V 2 bases, and 3 bases lay outside the gene matches. Germline V gene sequence: CDR1 MNHEY, CDR2 SVGAGI. CDR3 length: 14 residues. The DNA of the CDR3 is TGTGCCAGCAGTTACAGGACAGGGGGACACGAGCAGTACTTC. Translating gives CASSYRTGGHEQYF.

The rearrangement links TRBV6-5 to TRBJ2-7, with D maybe TRBD1 (6 bases). V shed 2 bases and J shed 8 bases, with 13 bases lying between them. The CDR3 length is 13 residues. Germline V gives CDR1 MNHEY, CDR2 SVGAGI. The chain's CDR3 is CASSYVGGGKQYF. Written as DNA, the CDR3 is TGTGCCAGCAGTTACGTTGGGGGCGGAAAGCAGTACTTC.

For the CDR3, the DNA is TGCGCCAGCACCCCCGGGGGGTACTCCTACAATGAGCAGTTCTTC. It is translated as CASTPGGYSYNEQFF. The chain carries TRBV4-1 and TRBJ2-1, with TRBD2 identical over 7 bases. The CDR3 extends over 15 amino acids. CDR1 is MGHRA and CDR2 is YSYEKL in the germline V gene. V shed 7 bases and J 0 bases; nucleotides not matched to a gene: 6.

The chain carries TRBV19 and TRBJ2-7; TRBD1 is a possible D gene (5 bases). The V end was cut by 5 bases, the J end by 1 base, with 15 bases between. The CDR3 extends over 15 amino acids. Germline V CDR1 and CDR2: LNHDA, SQIVND (reference sequence). The CDR3 sequence is CASSSSHRQSYEQYF. In DNA form, the CDR3 reads TGTGCCAGTAGTTCTTCACACAGGCAATCCTACGAGCAGTACTTC.

This clone was found once. The chain couples TRBV2 to TRBJ1-4; no definite D call. The V end was cut by 6 bases, the J end by 0 bases, with 8 bases between. This CDR3 is built from 14 residues. CDR1 is SNHLY and CDR2 is FYNNEI in the germline V gene. The DNA for the CDR3 is TGTGCCAGCAGACCAGAGGCAACTAATGAAAAACTGTTTTTT. It encodes CASRPEATNEKLFF.

The genes are TRBV6-5 and TRBJ1-5; weak D call: TRBD1 (5 bases). The V and J ends lost 5 bases and 9 bases respectively, with 11 bases between them. This CDR3 comprises 12 residues. Germline V gives CDR1 MNHEY, CDR2 SVGAGI. DNA for the CDR3: TGTGCCAGCAGTCCCGGGGGGGGGCCCCAGCATTTT. Its protein is CASSPGGGPQHF.

The rearrangement uses TRBV6-5 and TRBJ2-3, with 10 positions matching TRBD1. The CDR3 sequence is 15 residues long. The V gene's germline CDR1 is MNHEY and CDR2 SVGAGI. With 5 bases clipped from V and 5 bases from J, the junction kept 7 bases outside the gene matches. CDR3 DNA sequence: TGTGCCAGCAGTAGGGGGACAGGGGCGGGAGATACGCAGTATTTT. It specifies CASSRGTGAGDTQYF.

V usage is TRBV18 and J usage is TRBJ2-5, with TRBD1 identical over 8 bases. V shed 2 bases, J shed 1 base, and the junction held 3 bases outside the gene matches. CDR3 size: 15 residues. CDR1 is KGHSH, CDR2 LQKENI, per germline. The CDR3 reads CASSPEDRVQETQYF. CDR3 sequence (DNA): TGTGCCAGCTCACCAGAGGACAGGGTCCAAGAGACCCAGTACTTC.

The V gene is TRBV9, the J gene TRBJ1-3; D is unresolved. Germline loops: CDR1 SGDLS, CDR2 YYNGEE. The length of the CDR3 is 14 residues. The V end was cut by 4 bases, the J end by 0 bases, with 8 bases between. CDR3 bases: TGTGCCAGCAGCACCCGTAGCTCTGGAAACACCATATATTTT. Its translation: CASSTRSSGNTIYF.

This chain connects TRBV2 to TRBJ2-5; 8 bases are shared with TRBD1. The assigned J gene may be wrong: the sequence end matches TRBJ2-7 better. Germline CDR1 and CDR2: SNHLY and FYNNEI. The CDR3 spans 16 residues. CDR3 DNA: TGTGCCAGCAGTCCACGGACAGGGAAAAATAGCTACGAGCAGTACTTC. This sequence encodes CASSPRTGKNSYEQYF.

The chain is built from TRBV2 and TRBJ1-2, with D possibly being TRBD1 (6 bases). The CDR3 loop spans 12 amino acids. The V and J ends lost 6 bases and 9 bases respectively, with 14 bases between them. CDR1 and CDR2 from the germline V gene are SNHLY and FYNNEI. The CDR3 coding sequence is TGTGCCAGCAGCACAGGGCAGGTTAGCTACACCTTC. Encoded protein: CASSTGQVSYTF. The full variable domain, completed using reference TRBV2 and TRBJ1-2, is EPEVTQTPSHQVTQMGQEVILRCVPISNHLYFYWYRQILGQKVEFLVSFYNNEISEKSEIFDDQFSVERPDGSNFTLKIRSTKLEDSAMYFCASSTGQVSYTFGSGTRLTVV.

J is TRBJ1-2 and V is TRBV29-1; TRBD1 agrees at 7 bases. From germline, CDR1 is SQVTM and CDR2 ANQGSEA. The CDR3 sequence is 14 residues long. Trimming at V came to 0 bases and at J to 7 bases, leaving 8 bases not matched to a gene. The CDR3 DNA sequence: TGCAGCGTTGAAGATCGTAGGGGGCAAGGTGGCTACACCTTC. Translation gives CSVEDRRGQGGYTF.

The chain links TRBV2 to TRBJ1-2; 12 bases are a match to TRBD1. The trim removed 2 bases at V and 8 bases at J, leaving 6 bases unmatched. The CDR3 contains 15 residues. Germline V gene lookup returns CDR1 SNHLY and CDR2 FYNNEI. The CDR3 sequence: CASSELGQGAYGYTF. CDR3 nucleotides: TGTGCCAGCAGTGAATTGGGACAGGGGGCTTACGGCTACACCTTC.

Here the CDR3 reads CASKGGGNAEQYF. The CDR3 bases are TGCGCCAGCAAAGGGGGGGGTAACGCCGAGCAGTACTTC. The chain has TRBV5-1 and TRBJ2-7; TRBD2 might be the D (7 bases). CDR1 SGHRS and CDR2 YFSETQ come from the germline V gene. V shed 6 bases and J shed 6 bases, with 16 bases lying between them. The CDR3 contains 13 residues.

This clone has a single count. This chain connects TRBV6-6 to TRBJ1-2, with 11 bases that match TRBD1. The J segment lost 5 bases and the V segment lost 4 bases, leaving 6 bases of the junction unmatched. This CDR3 has 15 residues. The germline V gene has CDR1 MNHNY and CDR2 SVGAGI (reference sequence). CDR3 protein: CASSLRTGGGYGYTF. CDR3 sequence (DNA): TGTGCCAGCAGTTTAAGGACAGGGGGCGGGTATGGCTACACCTTC.

The chain carries TRBV5-1 and TRBJ1-1; D is undetermined. The germline CDR1 and CDR2 sequences are SGHRS and YFSETQ. V shed 0 bases and J shed 4 bases, with 10 bases lying between them. The CDR3 has 14 residues. CDR3 amino acids: CASSLDSFATEAFF. For the CDR3, the DNA is TGCGCCAGCAGCTTGGACAGCTTCGCCACTGAAGCTTTCTTT.

The chain uses TRBV4-1 and TRBJ2-7, with 7 bases that match TRBD1. Germline values: CDR1 MGHRA, CDR2 YSYEKL. This CDR3 has 15 residues. Unmatched junction bases numbered 8, after V lost 2 bases and J lost 4 bases. This CDR3 reads CASSQTPGRGYEQYF. The CDR3 DNA sequence: TGCGCCAGCAGCCAAACCCCGGGCAGGGGGTACGAGCAGTACTTC.

V gene TRBV2 combines with J gene TRBJ2-5, with D maybe TRBD2 (5 bases). Germline loops: CDR1 SNHLY, CDR2 FYNNEI. Trimming took off 1 base at V and 9 bases at J, with 18 bases between the two ends. This CDR3 is built from 15 residues. DNA of the CDR3: TGTGCCAGCAGTGAAGAAGTCCGCCCCCAAGCGGCCCAGTACTTC. This sequence encodes CASSEEVRPQAAQYF.

This sequence joins TRBV28 and TRBJ2-3; 9 bases are shared with TRBD1. This CDR3 spans 12 amino acids. The germline V gene has CDR1 MDHEN and CDR2 SYDVKM. V gave up 5 bases and J gave up 13 bases; unmatched junction bases: 7. The CDR3 nucleotides are TGTGCCAGCAGTCTACCGGGACAGGGAAAGTATTTT. It codes for CASSLPGQGKYF.

The chain combines TRBV14 with TRBJ2-1; TRBD1 aligns across 7 bases. V was clipped by 1 base and J by 10 bases; unmatched bases: 10. The CDR3 is 15 residues long. Germline loops: CDR1 SGHDN, CDR2 FVKESK. The CDR3 DNA reads as TGTGCCAGCAGCCAAGGGGACAGAGGCATCTCAGAGCAGTTCTTC. It yields the protein CASSQGDRGISEQFF.

The chain uses TRBV30 and TRBJ2-7; D is undetermined. The CDR3 contains 12 residues. Germline V CDR1 and CDR2: GTSNPN, SVGIG (reference sequence). Trimming stripped 1 base from V and 6 bases from J, with 10 bases between. CDR3: CAWSASRSEQYF. CDR3 DNA: TGTGCCTGGAGTGCCTCGCGAAGCGAGCAGTACTTC.

This chain links TRBV6-6 with TRBJ2-7, with 14 positions matching TRBD2. V trimming: 8 bases; J trimming: 4 bases; junction bases outside the gene matches: 10. The CDR3 spans 16 residues. From germline, CDR1 is MNHNY and CDR2 SVGAGI (reference sequence). The CDR3 sequence: CASCIGTSGRGYEQYF. The CDR3 nucleotides read TGTGCCAGCTGCATTGGGACTAGCGGGAGAGGATACGAGCAGTACTTC.

The chain uses TRBV5-4 and TRBJ2-1; 8 bases line up with TRBD2. CDR1 is SGHNT, CDR2 YYREEE, per germline (reference sequence). The ends lost 0 bases at V and 4 bases at J; junction bases unmatched: 9. The CDR3 contains 17 residues. DNA of the CDR3: TGTGCCAGCAGCTTGGTAATTACGTCTAGCGGGTACAATGAGCAGTTCTTC. It encodes CASSLVITSSGYNEQFF.